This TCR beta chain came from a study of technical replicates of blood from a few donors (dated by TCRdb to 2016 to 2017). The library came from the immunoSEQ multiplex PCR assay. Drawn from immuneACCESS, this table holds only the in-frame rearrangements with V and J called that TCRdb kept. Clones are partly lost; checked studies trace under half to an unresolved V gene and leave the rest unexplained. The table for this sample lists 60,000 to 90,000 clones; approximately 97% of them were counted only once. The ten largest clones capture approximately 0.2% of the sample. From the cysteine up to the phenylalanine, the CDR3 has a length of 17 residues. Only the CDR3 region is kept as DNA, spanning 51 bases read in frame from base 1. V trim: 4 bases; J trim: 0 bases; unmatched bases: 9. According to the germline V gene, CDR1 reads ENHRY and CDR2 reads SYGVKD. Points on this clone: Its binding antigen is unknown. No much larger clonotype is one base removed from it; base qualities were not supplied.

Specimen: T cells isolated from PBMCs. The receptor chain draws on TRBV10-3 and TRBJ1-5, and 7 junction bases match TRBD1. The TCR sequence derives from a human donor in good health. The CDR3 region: CAISGGQNKNSNQPQHF. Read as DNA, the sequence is TGTGCCATCAGTGGGGGACAGAACAAAAATAGCAATCAGCCCCAGCATTTT.